This is a list of T cell receptor beta chains from one sample in a study of blood T cell repertoires in COVID-19. Clones were sequenced by immunoSEQ multiplex PCR, and TCRdb holds only the in-frame ones, with some missing. This sample has over 250,000 clones; around nine tenths occur once, and the top ten carry 8.8%. Sequenced: PBMCs or T cells enriched from blood (not recorded which). Source of these receptors: a middle-aged man who had recovered from COVID-19. Each CDR3 is given with its conserved first and last residue. The D gene is left open where the match is weak. Where a row states a size, it is once, few, many or the class of an expanded clone; other rows omit it.

V gene	D gene	J gene	clone size	CDR3 protein	CDR3 DNA
TRBV6-5	.	TRBJ2-7	.	CASSYYRDSYEQYF	TGTGCCAGCAGTTATTACCGCGACTCCTACGAGCAGTACTTC
TRBV9	TRBD1	TRBJ1-6	.	CASSDGQGSSYNSPLHF	TGTGCCAGCAGCGACGGACAGGGAAGCTCCTATAATTCACCCCTCCACTTT
TRBV15	.	TRBJ1-1	once	CATSRTYVEAFF	TGTGCCACCAGCAGAACCTACGTGGAAGCTTTCTTT
TRBV20-1	TRBD1	TRBJ1-5	.	CSASDRGNQPQHF	TGCAGTGCTAGTGACAGGGGCAATCAGCCCCAGCATTTT
TRBV5-5	TRBD1	TRBJ2-7	.	CASSPGQGSYEQYF	TGTGCCAGCAGCCCGGGACAGGGGTCCTACGAGCAGTACTTC
TRBV18	TRBD1	TRBJ1-2	.	CASSPGQVPYGYTF	TGTGCCAGCTCACCGGGACAGGTACCATATGGCTACACCTTC
TRBV19	TRBD2	TRBJ2-1	.	CASKGTSGSYNEQFF	TGTGCCAGTAAGGGAACTAGCGGATCCTACAATGAGCAGTTCTTC
TRBV5-1	TRBD1	TRBJ1-1	.	CASSLVGTGEAFF	TGCGCCAGCAGCTTGGTTGGGACAGGCGAAGCTTTCTTT
TRBV4-2	.	TRBJ1-1	.	CASSQDQGGGTEAFF	TGTGCCAGCAGCCAAGACCAAGGGGGAGGGACTGAAGCTTTCTTT
TRBV15	TRBD2	TRBJ2-5	.	CATSRGTGGQETQYF	TGTGCCACCAGCAGAGGAACGGGGGGGCAGGAGACCCAGTACTTC
TRBV6-5	.	TRBJ2-7	.	CASSSPGSYEQYF	TGTGCCAGCAGTTCTCCCGGTTCCTACGAGCAGTACTTC
TRBV5-1	.	TRBJ1-1	.	CASSVQNTEAFF	TGCGCCAGCAGCGTCCAGAACACTGAAGCTTTCTTT
TRBV28	.	TRBJ1-5	.	CASNFLWGMIRNQPQHF	TGTGCCAGCAATTTCTTGTGGGGCATGATACGCAATCAGCCCCAGCATTTT
TRBV19	TRBD1	TRBJ1-1	.	CASSRGTEMNTEAFF	TGTGCCAGTAGTCGGGGGACAGAGATGAACACTGAAGCTTTCTTT
TRBV15	TRBD1	TRBJ1-5	.	CATSLETGSQPQHF	TGTGCCACCAGCCTTGAGACAGGGAGTCAGCCCCAGCATTTT
TRBV14	.	TRBJ2-7	.	CASSQGNRRPYEQYF	TGTGCCAGCAGCCAAGGCAACAGGCGGCCCTACGAGCAGTACTTC
TRBV7-2	TRBD1	TRBJ1-4	.	CASSQIAGTGEEKLFF	TGTGCCAGCAGCCAAATCGCCGGGACAGGGGAGGAAAAACTGTTTTTT
TRBV4-3	.	TRBJ1-1	.	CASSQTVQGDTEAFF	TGCGCCAGCAGCCAAACCGTTCAGGGTGACACTGAAGCTTTCTTT
TRBV10-2	.	TRBJ1-1	.	CASSPGHQGEAFF	TGCGCCAGTAGTCCGGGACATCAGGGTGAAGCTTTCTTT
TRBV5-1	TRBD2	TRBJ2-7	once	CASMYGTSAGEQYF	TGCGCCAGCATGTACGGGACTAGCGCCGGCGAGCAGTACTTC
TRBV24-1	TRBD1	TRBJ2-5	once	CATSDVRGQGSETQYF	TGTGCCACCAGTGATGTAAGAGGACAGGGAAGTGAGACCCAGTACTTC
TRBV5-1	.	TRBJ2-2	.	CASSLVGGGELFF	TGCGCCAGCAGCTTGGTAGGAGGCGGGGAGCTGTTTTTT
TRBV19	.	TRBJ1-5	.	CASSTGVGQPQHF	TGTGCCAGTAGTACGGGGGTGGGGCAGCCCCAGCATTTT
TRBV5-6	TRBD1	TRBJ2-5	.	CASSSTGEETQYF	TGTGCCAGCAGTTCGACAGGGGAAGAGACCCAGTACTTC
TRBV6-1	TRBD2	TRBJ2-3	.	CASSEARSGNPGDTQYF	TGTGCCAGCAGTGAAGCGCGAAGCGGGAACCCTGGAGATACGCAGTATTTT
TRBV2	TRBD1	TRBJ1-1	.	CASRPRTGGNEAFF	TGTGCCAGCAGACCTCGGACAGGAGGCAACGAAGCTTTCTTT
TRBV7-3	.	TRBJ1-1	.	CASSGLHGGLAEAFF	TGTGCCAGCAGCGGACTTCATGGGGGGTTGGCTGAAGCTTTCTTT
TRBV5-1	.	TRBJ1-2	.	CASSLVPDNYGYTF	TGCGCCAGCAGCTTGGTGCCAGATAACTATGGCTACACCTTC
TRBV11-2	TRBD2	TRBJ2-7	few	CASALAELYEQYF	TGTGCCAGCGCGCTAGCGGAACTCTACGAGCAGTACTTC
TRBV13	TRBD1	TRBJ1-4	.	CASSSGQGAPNEKLFF	TGTGCCAGCAGCTCGGGACAGGGGGCGCCTAATGAAAAACTGTTTTTT
TRBV6-5	TRBD1	TRBJ1-5	.	CASSPGTGGRQPQHF	TGTGCCAGCAGTCCGGGGACAGGGGGTCGTCAGCCCCAGCATTTT
TRBV27	TRBD1	TRBJ2-1	.	CASSSTGVYNEQFF	TGTGCCAGCAGCTCTACAGGGGTGTACAATGAGCAGTTCTTC
TRBV2	TRBD1	TRBJ1-2	few	CASNPDRVNLGYTF	TGTGCCAGCAACCCGGACAGGGTAAATCTTGGCTACACCTTC
TRBV6-5	.	TRBJ1-1	.	CASSYGDNMNTEAFF	TGTGCCAGCAGTTACGGGGACAACATGAACACTGAAGCTTTCTTT
TRBV19	TRBD1	TRBJ1-1	.	CASSMDRVGTEAFF	TGTGCCAGTAGTATGGACAGGGTTGGAACTGAAGCTTTCTTT
TRBV5-1	TRBD1	TRBJ1-2	.	CASSLGTGRSPVWYTF	TGCGCCAGCAGCCTCGGGACAGGACGATCACCTGTATGGTACACCTTC
TRBV5-1	.	TRBJ2-3	.	CASSFGTQVFRTDTQYF	TGCGCCAGCAGCTTTGGGACACAGGTTTTTCGCACAGATACGCAGTATTTT
TRBV29-1	TRBD2	TRBJ2-7	.	CSVSRTSGGRWSYEQYF	TGCAGCGTCTCCCGGACTAGCGGGGGTAGGTGGTCCTACGAGCAGTACTTC
TRBV7-8	.	TRBJ1-2	.	CASSLAFKGGDYGYTF	TGTGCCAGCAGCTTAGCGTTTAAGGGAGGTGACTATGGCTACACCTTC
TRBV29-1	.	TRBJ1-6	.	CSVNMGGTNSPLHF	TGCAGCGTAAATATGGGGGGGACGAATTCACCCCTCCACTTT
TRBV11-2	.	TRBJ2-3	.	CASSLDRSTDTQYF	TGTGCCAGCAGCTTAGATCGTTCCACAGATACGCAGTATTTT
TRBV27	.	TRBJ2-1	once	CASTSFEVGNEQFF	TGTGCCAGCACCTCGTTTGAGGTGGGCAATGAGCAGTTCTTC
TRBV28	TRBD1	TRBJ1-1	.	CASSLGQGYNAFF	TGTGCCAGCAGTCTGGGACAGGGGTATAATGCTTTCTTT
TRBV7-9	.	TRBJ1-1	.	CASSPGQEAFF	TGTGCCAGCAGCCCCGGACAAGAAGCTTTCTTT
TRBV30	.	TRBJ2-3	.	CAWGRGTDTQYF	TGTGCCTGGGGCCGGGGTACAGATACGCAGTATTTT
TRBV4-1	.	TRBJ2-5	.	CASSQGTRTVQETQYF	TGCGCCAGCAGCCAAGGGACTCGGACAGTCCAAGAGACCCAGTACTTC
TRBV4-2	.	TRBJ1-5	.	CASSPHYGSGIQPQHF	TGTGCCAGCAGCCCACACTATGGGTCGGGGATTCAGCCCCAGCATTTT
TRBV11-3	TRBD2	TRBJ2-5	.	CASSFPTSGQETQYF	TGTGCCAGCAGCTTTCCGACTAGCGGCCAAGAGACCCAGTACTTC
TRBV27	TRBD1	TRBJ2-2	once	CASSSVGTGGLSGELFF	TGTGCCAGCAGTTCGGTCGGGACAGGGGGCCTTTCTGGGGAGCTGTTTTTT
TRBV4-3	TRBD1	TRBJ2-2	.	CASSRGQGAGTGELFF	TGCGCCAGCAGCCGTGGACAGGGGGCGGGAACCGGGGAGCTGTTTTTT
TRBV19	.	TRBJ2-7	.	CASKRTVERAYEQYF	TGTGCCAGTAAACGAACGGTCGAACGTGCCTACGAGCAGTACTTC
TRBV7-9	.	TRBJ1-2	.	CASSESWEGYTF	TGTGCCAGCAGCGAAAGTTGGGAGGGCTACACCTTC
TRBV11-2	.	TRBJ1-4	.	CASSLANAGVEKLFF	TGTGCCAGCAGCTTAGCTAACGCGGGGGTCGAAAAACTGTTTTTT
TRBV3-1/TRBV3-2	.	TRBJ2-6	.	CASSQVYSGANVLTF	TGTGCCAGCAGCCAAGTTTACTCTGGGGCCAACGTCCTGACTTTC
TRBV6-5	TRBD1	TRBJ1-2	.	CASSSSLTGGGYGYTF	TGTGCCAGCAGTTCATCCCTGACAGGGGGAGGCTATGGCTACACCTTC
TRBV5-6	TRBD2	TRBJ2-1	.	CASSSSGAFYNEQFF	TGTGCCAGCAGCTCTAGCGGGGCTTTTTACAATGAGCAGTTCTTC
TRBV19	TRBD1	TRBJ1-5	.	CASSISTGGFSNQPQHF	TGTGCCAGTAGTATTTCAACAGGGGGTTTTTCCAATCAGCCCCAGCATTTT